The sequence of this T cell receptor beta chain was determined in a study of blood T cells in healthy people across ages. The extraction recovered at least 5.5 micrograms of total RNA per sample. V was trimmed by 2 bases and J by 5 bases, leaving 9 bases between them. The CDR3 is 12 residues long. Germline assignment: CDR1 DFQATT and CDR2 SNEGSKA (reference sequence). PCR was performed a second time for about 6 to 12 cycles using a sample-barcoded 5' primer and a J-beta primer mix. TCRdb processed the 5' RACE reads anew with MiXCR; each CDR3 protein has one entry. The table has some 940,000 distinct CDR3 sequences, approximately 32% seen once. This sample was also put to use in a study of T cells of mothers and their children.

The sequence was collected from a woman aged 40 to 49 in good health. The sequencing input was blood. The chain links TRBV20-1 to TRBJ1-2; D might be TRBD1 (5 bases). CDR3: CSARPQGYGYTF. In DNA form, the CDR3 reads TGCAGTGCTAGACCCCAGGGATATGGCTACACCTTC.